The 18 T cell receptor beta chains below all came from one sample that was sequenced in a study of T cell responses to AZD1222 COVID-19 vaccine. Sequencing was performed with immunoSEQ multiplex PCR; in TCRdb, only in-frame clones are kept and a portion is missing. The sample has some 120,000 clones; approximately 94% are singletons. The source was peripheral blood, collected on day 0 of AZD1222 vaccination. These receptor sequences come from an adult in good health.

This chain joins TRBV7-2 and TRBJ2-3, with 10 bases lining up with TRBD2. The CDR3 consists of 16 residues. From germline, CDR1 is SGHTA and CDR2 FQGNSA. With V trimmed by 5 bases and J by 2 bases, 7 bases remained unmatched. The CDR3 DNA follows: TGTGCCAGCAGCGGGCATAGCGGGAGGCTCACAGATACGCAGTATTTT. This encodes CASSGHSGRLTDTQYF.

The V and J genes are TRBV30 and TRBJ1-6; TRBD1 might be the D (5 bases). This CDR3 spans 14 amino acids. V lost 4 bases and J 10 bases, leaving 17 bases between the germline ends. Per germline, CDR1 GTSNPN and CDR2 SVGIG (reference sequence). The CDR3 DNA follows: TGTGCCTGGACCTCGTCCTCGGGGGGGTCACCCCTCCACTTT. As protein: CAWTSSSGGSPLHF. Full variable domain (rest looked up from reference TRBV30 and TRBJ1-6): SQTIHQWPATLVQPVGSPLSLECTVEGTSNPNLYWYRQAAGRGLQLLFYSVGIGQISSEVPQNLSASRPQDRQFILSSKKLLLSDSGFYLCAWTSSSGGSPLHFGNGTRLTVT.

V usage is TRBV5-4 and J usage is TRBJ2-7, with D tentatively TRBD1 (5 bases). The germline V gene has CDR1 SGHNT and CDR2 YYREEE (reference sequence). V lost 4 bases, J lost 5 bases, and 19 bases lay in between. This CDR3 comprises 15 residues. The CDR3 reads CASSPWPGQGDEQYF. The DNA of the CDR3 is TGTGCCAGCAGCCCCTGGCCAGGACAAGGAGACGAGCAGTACTTC.

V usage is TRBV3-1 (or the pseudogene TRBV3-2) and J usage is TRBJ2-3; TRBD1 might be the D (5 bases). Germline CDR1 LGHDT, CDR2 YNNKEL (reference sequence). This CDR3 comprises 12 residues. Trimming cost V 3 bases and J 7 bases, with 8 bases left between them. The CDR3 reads CASSHDSYTQYF. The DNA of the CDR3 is TGTGCCAGCAGCCACGACAGTTATACGCAGTATTTT.

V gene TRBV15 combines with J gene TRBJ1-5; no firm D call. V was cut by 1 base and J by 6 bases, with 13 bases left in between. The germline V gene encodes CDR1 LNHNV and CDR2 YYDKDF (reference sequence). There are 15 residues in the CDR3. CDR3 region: CATSRGDVGGQPQHF. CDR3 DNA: TGTGCCACCAGCAGAGGAGACGTAGGTGGTCAGCCCCAGCATTTT.

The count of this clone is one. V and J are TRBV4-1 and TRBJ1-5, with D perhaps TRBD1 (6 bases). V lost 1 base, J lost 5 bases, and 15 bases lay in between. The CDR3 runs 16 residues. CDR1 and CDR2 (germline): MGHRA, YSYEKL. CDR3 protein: CASSQVLGARDQPQHF. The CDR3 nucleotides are TGCGCCAGCAGCCAAGTATTGGGGGCGAGGGATCAGCCCCAGCATTTT.

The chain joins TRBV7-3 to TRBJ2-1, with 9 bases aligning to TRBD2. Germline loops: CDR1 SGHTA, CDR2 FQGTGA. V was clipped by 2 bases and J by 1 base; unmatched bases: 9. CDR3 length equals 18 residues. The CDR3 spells CASSLGGPSGISYNEQFF. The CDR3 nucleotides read TGTGCCAGCAGCTTAGGGGGGCCTAGCGGGATTTCCTACAATGAGCAGTTCTTC.

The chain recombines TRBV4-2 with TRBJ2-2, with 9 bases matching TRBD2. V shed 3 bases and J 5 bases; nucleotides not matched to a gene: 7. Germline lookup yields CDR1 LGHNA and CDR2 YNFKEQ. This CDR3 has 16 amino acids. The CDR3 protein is CASSHAGTSFTGELFF. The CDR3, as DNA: TGTGCCAGCAGCCATGCCGGGACTAGCTTTACCGGGGAGCTGTTTTTT.

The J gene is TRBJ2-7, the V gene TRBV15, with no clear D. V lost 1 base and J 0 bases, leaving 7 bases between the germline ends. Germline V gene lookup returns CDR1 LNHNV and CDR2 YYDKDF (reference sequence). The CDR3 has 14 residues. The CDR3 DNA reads TGTGCCACCAGCAGAGTACCAGTCTCCTACGAGCAGTACTTC. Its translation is CATSRVPVSYEQYF. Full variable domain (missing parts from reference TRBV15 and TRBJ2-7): DAMVIQNPRYQVTQFGKPVTLSCSQTLNHNVMYWYQQKSSQAPKLLFHYYDKDFNNEADTPDNFQSRRPNTSFCFLDIRSPGLGDTAMYLCATSRVPVSYEQYFGPGTRLTVT.

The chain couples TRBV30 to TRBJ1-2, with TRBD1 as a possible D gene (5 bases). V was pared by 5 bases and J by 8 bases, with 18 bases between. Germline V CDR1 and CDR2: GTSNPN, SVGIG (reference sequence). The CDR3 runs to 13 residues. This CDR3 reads CAWSPFNGGGYTF. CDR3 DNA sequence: TGTGCCTGGTCCCCTTTCAACGGGGGAGGCTACACCTTC.

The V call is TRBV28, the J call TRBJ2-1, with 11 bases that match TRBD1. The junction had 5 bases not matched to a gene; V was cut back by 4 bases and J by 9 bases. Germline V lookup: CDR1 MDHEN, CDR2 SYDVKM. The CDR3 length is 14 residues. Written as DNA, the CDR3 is TGTGCCAGCAGTTCGGGACAGGGGGGAAGTGAGCAGTTCTTC. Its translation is CASSSGQGGSEQFF.

The CDR3 sequence: CASSLAGTVYNEQFF. The CDR3 coding sequence is TGTGCCAGTAGCCTTGCGGGAACAGTCTACAATGAGCAGTTCTTC. The chain combines TRBV19 with TRBJ2-1; possibly TRBD2 for D (6 bases). Trimming took off 6 bases at V and 3 bases at J, with 15 bases between the two ends. CDR3 length: 15 amino acids. Germline CDR1 reads LNHDA; CDR2 reads SQIVND (reference sequence).

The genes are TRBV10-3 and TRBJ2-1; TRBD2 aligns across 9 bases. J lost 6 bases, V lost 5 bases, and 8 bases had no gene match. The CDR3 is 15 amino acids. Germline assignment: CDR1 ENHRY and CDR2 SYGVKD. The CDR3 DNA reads TGTGCCATCAGTCCAAGCGGGAGGATGGGCAATGAGCAGTTCTTC. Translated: CAISPSGRMGNEQFF.

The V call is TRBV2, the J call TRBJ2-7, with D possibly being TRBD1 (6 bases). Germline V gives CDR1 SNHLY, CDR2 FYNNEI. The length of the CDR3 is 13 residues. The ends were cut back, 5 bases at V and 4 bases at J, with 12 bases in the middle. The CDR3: CASSLEGGYEQYF. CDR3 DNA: TGTGCCAGCAGTTTAGAAGGGGGTTACGAGCAGTACTTC. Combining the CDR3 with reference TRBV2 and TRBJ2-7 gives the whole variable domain EPEVTQTPSHQVTQMGQEVILRCVPISNHLYFYWYRQILGQKVEFLVSFYNNEISEKSEIFDDQFSVERPDGSNFTLKIRSTKLEDSAMYFCASSLEGGYEQYFGPGTRLTVT.

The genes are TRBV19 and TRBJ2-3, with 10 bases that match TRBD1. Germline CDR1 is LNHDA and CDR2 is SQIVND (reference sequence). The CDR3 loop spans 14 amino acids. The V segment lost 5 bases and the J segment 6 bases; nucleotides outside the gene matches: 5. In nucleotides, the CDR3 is TGTGCCAGTAGTGAGGGACAGGGGAGGGATACGCAGTATTTT. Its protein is CASSEGQGRDTQYF. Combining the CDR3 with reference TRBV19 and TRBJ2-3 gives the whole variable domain DGGITQSPKYLFRKEGQNVTLSCEQNLNHDAMYWYRQDPGQGLRLIYYSQIVNDFQKGDIAEGYSVSREKKESFPLTVTSAQKNPTAFYLCASSEGQGRDTQYFGPGTRLTVL.

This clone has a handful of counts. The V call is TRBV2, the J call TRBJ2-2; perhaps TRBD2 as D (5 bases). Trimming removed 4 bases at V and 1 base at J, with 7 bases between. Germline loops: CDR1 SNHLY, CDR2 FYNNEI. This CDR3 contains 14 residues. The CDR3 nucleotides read TGTGCCAGCAGTGTGAGGGAGAACACCGGGGAGCTGTTTTTT. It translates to CASSVRENTGELFF. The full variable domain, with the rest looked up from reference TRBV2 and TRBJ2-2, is EPEVTQTPSHQVTQMGQEVILRCVPISNHLYFYWYRQILGQKVEFLVSFYNNEISEKSEIFDDQFSVERPDGSNFTLKIRSTKLEDSAMYFCASSVRENTGELFFGEGSRLTVL.

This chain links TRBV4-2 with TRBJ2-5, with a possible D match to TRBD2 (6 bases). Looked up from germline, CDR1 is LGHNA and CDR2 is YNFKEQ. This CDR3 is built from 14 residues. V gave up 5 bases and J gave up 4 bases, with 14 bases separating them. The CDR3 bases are TGTGCCAGCAGCGGCGTGCCAGCGGGAGAGACCCAGTACTTC. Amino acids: CASSGVPAGETQYF.

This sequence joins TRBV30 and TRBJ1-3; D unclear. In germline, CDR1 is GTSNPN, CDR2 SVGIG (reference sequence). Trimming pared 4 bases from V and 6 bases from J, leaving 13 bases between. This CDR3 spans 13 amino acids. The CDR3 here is CAWKQSGSNTIYF. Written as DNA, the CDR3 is TGTGCCTGGAAGCAGTCGGGGTCAAACACCATATATTTT.